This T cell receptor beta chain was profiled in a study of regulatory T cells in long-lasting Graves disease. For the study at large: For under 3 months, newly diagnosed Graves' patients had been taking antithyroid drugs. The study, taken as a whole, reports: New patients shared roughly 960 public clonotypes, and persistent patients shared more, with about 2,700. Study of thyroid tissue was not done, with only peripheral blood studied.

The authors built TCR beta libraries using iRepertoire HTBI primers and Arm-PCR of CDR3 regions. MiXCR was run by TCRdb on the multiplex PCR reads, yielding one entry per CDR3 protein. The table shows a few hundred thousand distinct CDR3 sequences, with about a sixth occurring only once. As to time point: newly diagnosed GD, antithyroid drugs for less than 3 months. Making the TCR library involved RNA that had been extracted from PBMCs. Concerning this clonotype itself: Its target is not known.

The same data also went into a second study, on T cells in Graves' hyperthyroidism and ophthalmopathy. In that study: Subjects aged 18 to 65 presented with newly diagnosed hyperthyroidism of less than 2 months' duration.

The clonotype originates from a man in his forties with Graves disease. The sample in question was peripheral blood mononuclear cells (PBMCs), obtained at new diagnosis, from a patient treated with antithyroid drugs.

The CDR3 sequence: CSVARYRGYNEQFF. The CDR3 DNA is TGCAGCGTTGCTCGCTATCGGGGCTACAATGAGCAGTTCTTC. The gene calls are TRBV29-1 and TRBJ2-1; D might be TRBD2 (5 bases). CDR3 length equals 14 residues. Trimming shortened V by 4 bases and J by 3 bases, and 13 bases separated the two germline ends. Germline V gene lookup returns CDR1 SQVTM and CDR2 ANQGSEA.